This TCR beta chain appears in the sequencing data of a study of cytomegalovirus exposure and HLA in healthy donors. Germline assignment: CDR1 SGHKS and CDR2 YYEKEE (reference sequence). V trimming: 5 bases; J trimming: 2 bases; junction bases outside the gene matches: 11. The CDR3 runs 16 residues. As concerns this clone: Its antigen is unidentified.

The primer mix had 60 Vbeta and 13 Jbeta primers. Assay used: immunoSEQ multiplex PCR; TCRdb lists only in-frame clones, some missing. Here the sample spans roughly 140,000 clones, roughly 80% being singletons. Study-level findings and limits: As a later analysis revealed, most CMV-associated TCR beta chains appeared HLA-restricted. Beyond CMV serostatus, there was no information to go on about immune exposure.

Sequencing was performed on PBMCs. This chain connects TRBV5-5 to TRBJ2-3; TRBD2 matches 7 bases. The origin of this receptor is a boy aged 2-15 years in good health and CMV-seronegative. This chain's CDR3 is CASRRMSGGSTDTQYF. The CDR3 DNA reads TGTGCCAGCAGGCGGATGTCGGGGGGATCCACAGATACGCAGTATTTT.